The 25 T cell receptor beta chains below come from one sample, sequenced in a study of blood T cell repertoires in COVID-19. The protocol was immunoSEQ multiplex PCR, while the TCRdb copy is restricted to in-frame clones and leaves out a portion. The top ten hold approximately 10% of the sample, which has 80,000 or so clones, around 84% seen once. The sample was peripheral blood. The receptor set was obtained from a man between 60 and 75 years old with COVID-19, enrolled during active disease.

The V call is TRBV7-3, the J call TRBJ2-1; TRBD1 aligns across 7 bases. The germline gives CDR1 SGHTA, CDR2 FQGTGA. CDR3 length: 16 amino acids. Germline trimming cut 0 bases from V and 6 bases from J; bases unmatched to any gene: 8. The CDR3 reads CASSLTPGTVTNEQFF. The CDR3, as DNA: TGTGCCAGCAGCTTAACGCCCGGGACAGTAACCAATGAGCAGTTCTTC.

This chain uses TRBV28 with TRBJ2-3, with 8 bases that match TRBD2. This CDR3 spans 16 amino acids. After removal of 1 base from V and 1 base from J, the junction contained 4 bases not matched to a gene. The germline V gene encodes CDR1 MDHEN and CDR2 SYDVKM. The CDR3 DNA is TGTGCCAGCAGTTTATCCCCAGCGGGGGGCACAGATACGCAGTATTTT. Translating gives CASSLSPAGGTDTQYF.

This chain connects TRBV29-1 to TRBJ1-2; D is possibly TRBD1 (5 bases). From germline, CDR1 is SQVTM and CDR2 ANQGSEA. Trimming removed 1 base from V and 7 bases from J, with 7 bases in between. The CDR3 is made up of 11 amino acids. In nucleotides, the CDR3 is TGCAGCGTTGAAGGACAGAGTGGCTACACCTTC. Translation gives CSVEGQSGYTF.

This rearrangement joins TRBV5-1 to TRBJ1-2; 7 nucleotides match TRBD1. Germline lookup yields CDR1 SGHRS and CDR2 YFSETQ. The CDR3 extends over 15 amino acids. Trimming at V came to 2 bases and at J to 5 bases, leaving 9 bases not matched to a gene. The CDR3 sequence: CASSLVTGQPYGYTF. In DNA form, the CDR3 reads TGCGCCAGCAGCTTAGTAACGGGACAGCCATATGGCTACACCTTC. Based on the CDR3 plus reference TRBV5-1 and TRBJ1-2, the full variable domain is KAGVTQTPRYLIKTRGQQVTLSCSPISGHRSVSWYQQTPGQGLQFLFEYFSETQRNKGNFPGRFSGRQFSNSRSEMNVSTLELGDSALYLCASSLVTGQPYGYTFGSGTRLTVV.

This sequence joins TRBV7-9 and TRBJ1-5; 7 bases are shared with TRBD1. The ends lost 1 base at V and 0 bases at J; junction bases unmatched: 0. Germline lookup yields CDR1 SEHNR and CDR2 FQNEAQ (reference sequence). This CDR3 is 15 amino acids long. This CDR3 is CASSLDRGSNQPQHF. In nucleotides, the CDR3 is TGTGCCAGCAGCTTAGACAGGGGTAGCAATCAGCCCCAGCATTTT.

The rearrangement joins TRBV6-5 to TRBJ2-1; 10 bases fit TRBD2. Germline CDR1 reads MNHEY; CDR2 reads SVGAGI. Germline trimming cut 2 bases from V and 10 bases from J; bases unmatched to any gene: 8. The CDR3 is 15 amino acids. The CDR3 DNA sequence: TGTGCCAGCAGTTACGAAGCGGGGGGGCCGGGGGAGCAGTTCTTC. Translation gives CASSYEAGGPGEQFF.

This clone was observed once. The CDR3 sequence is CASSLERSSYEQYF. In DNA, the CDR3 is TGTGCCAGCAGTTTGGAAAGGAGCTCCTACGAGCAGTACTTC. The chain is built from TRBV28 and TRBJ2-7, with D hard to call. This CDR3 is 14 amino acids long. Looked up from germline, CDR1 is MDHEN and CDR2 is SYDVKM. The V and J ends lost 3 bases and 0 bases respectively, with 9 bases between them.

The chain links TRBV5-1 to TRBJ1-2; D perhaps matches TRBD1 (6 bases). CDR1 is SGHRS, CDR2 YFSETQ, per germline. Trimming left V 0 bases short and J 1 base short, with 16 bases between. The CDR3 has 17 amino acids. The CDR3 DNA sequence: TGCGCCAGCAGCTTGGAGGGGGGGACTACTAGTAACTATGGCTACACCTTC. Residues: CASSLEGGTTSNYGYTF.

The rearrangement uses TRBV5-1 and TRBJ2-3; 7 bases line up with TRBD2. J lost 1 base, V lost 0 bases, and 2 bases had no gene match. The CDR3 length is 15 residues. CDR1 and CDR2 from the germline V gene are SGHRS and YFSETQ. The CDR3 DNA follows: TGCGCCAGCAGCTTGGGGGACTATCGCACAGATACGCAGTATTTT. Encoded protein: CASSLGDYRTDTQYF.

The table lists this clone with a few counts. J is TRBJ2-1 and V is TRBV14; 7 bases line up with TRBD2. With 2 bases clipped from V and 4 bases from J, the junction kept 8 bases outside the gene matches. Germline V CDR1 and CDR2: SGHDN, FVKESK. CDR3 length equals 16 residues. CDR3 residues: CASSQFTSALYNEQFF. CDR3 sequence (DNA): TGTGCCAGCAGCCAATTCACTAGCGCGCTTTACAATGAGCAGTTCTTC.

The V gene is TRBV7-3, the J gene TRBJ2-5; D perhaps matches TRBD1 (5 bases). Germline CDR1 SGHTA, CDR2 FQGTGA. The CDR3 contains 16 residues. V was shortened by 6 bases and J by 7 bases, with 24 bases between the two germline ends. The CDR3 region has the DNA TGTGCCAGCAGTCCAGCCGGTAGGGGAAGTATGGCGACCCAGTACTTC. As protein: CASSPAGRGSMATQYF.

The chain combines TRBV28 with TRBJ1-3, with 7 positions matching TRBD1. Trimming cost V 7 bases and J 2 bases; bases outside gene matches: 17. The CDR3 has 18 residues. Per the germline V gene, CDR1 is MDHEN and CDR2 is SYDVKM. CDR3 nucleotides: TGTGCCAGCACCCGGGACAGAGGAACGGTGACTACTGGAAACACCATATATTTT. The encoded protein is CASTRDRGTVTTGNTIYF.

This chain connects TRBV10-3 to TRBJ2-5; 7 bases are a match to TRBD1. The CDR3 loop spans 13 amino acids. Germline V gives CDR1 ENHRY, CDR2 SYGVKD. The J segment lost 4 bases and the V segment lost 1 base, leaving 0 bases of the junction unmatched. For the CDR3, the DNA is TGTGCCATCAGTGAGTACAGGGGAGAGACCCAGTACTTC. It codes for CAISEYRGETQYF.

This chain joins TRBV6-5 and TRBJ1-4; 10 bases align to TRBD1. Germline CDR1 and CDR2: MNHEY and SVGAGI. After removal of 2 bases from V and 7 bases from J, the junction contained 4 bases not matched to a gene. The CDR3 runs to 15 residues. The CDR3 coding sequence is TGTGCCAGCAGTTACGAGGGACAGGGGCGTGAAAAACTGTTTTTT. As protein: CASSYEGQGREKLFF.

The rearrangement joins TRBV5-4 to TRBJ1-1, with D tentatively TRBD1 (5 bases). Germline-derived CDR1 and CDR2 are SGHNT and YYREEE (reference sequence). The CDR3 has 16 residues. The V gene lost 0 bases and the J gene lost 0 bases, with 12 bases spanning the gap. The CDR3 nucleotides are TGTGCCAGCAGCTTGGGGGGGGACCCAATGAACACTGAAGCTTTCTTT. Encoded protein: CASSLGGDPMNTEAFF.

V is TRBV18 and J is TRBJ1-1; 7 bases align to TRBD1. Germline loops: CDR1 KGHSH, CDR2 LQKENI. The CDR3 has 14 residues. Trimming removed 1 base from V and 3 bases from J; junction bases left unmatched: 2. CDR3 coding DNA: TGTGCCAGCTCACCACGGGACAGAGACACTGAAGCTTTCTTT. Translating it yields CASSPRDRDTEAFF.

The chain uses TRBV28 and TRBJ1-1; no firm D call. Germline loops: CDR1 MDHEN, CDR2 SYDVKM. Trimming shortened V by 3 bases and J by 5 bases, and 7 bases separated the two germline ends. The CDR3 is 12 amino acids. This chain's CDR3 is CASSFTETEAFF. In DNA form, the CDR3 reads TGTGCCAGCAGTTTCACAGAAACTGAAGCTTTCTTT.

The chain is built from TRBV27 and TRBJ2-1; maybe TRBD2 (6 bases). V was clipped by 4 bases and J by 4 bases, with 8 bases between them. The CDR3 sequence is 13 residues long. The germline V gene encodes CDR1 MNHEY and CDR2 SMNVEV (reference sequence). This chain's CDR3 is CASSWDFYNEQFF. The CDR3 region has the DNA TGTGCCAGCAGTTGGGACTTTTACAATGAGCAGTTCTTC.

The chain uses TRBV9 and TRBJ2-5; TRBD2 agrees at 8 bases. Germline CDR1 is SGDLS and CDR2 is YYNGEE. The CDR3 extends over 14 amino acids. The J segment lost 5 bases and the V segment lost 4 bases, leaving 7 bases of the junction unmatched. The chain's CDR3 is CASSQGLGEETQYF. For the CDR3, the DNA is TGTGCCAGCAGCCAGGGACTAGGTGAGGAGACCCAGTACTTC.

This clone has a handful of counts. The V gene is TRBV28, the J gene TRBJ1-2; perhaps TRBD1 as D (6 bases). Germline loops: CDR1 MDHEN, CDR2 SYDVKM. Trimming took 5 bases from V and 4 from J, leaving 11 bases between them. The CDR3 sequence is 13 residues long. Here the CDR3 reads CASSTDSGYGYTF. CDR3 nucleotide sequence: TGTGCCAGCAGTACGGACAGCGGCTATGGCTACACCTTC.

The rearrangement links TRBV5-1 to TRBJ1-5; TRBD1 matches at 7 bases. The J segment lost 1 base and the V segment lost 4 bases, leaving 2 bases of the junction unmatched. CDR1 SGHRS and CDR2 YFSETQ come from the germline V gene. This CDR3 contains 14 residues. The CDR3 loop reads CASSTGESNQPQHF. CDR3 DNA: TGCGCCAGCAGCACAGGGGAGAGCAATCAGCCCCAGCATTTT. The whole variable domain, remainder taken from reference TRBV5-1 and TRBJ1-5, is KAGVTQTPRYLIKTRGQQVTLSCSPISGHRSVSWYQQTPGQGLQFLFEYFSETQRNKGNFPGRFSGRQFSNSRSEMNVSTLELGDSALYLCASSTGESNQPQHFGDGTRLSIL.

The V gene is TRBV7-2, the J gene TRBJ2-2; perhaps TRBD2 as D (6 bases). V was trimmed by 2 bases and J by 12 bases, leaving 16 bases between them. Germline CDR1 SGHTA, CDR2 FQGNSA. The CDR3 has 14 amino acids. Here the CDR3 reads CASSLSHGGAQLFF. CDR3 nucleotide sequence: TGTGCCAGCAGCTTATCGCATGGAGGGGCGCAGCTGTTTTTT.

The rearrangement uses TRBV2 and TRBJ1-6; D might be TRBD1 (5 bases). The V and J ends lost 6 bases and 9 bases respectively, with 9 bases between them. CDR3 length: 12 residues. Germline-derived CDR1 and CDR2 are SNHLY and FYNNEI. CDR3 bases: TGTGCCAGCAGGGGGGAGGGTTCACCCCTCCACTTT. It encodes CASRGEGSPLHF.

CDR3 residues: CASSEGQRDGYTF. CDR3 DNA sequence: TGTGCCAGCAGTGAAGGACAGCGGGATGGCTACACCTTC. The chain links TRBV2 to TRBJ1-2; TRBD1 is a possible D gene (5 bases). The V and J ends lost 1 base and 6 bases respectively, with 9 bases between them. The CDR3 sequence is 13 residues long. Germline CDR1 SNHLY, CDR2 FYNNEI.

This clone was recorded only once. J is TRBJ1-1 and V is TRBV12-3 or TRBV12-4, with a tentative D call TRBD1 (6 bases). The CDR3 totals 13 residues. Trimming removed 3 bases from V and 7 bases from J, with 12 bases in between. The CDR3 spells CASSLSSGDEAFF. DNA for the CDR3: TGTGCCAGCAGTTTGAGTTCAGGGGATGAAGCTTTCTTT.